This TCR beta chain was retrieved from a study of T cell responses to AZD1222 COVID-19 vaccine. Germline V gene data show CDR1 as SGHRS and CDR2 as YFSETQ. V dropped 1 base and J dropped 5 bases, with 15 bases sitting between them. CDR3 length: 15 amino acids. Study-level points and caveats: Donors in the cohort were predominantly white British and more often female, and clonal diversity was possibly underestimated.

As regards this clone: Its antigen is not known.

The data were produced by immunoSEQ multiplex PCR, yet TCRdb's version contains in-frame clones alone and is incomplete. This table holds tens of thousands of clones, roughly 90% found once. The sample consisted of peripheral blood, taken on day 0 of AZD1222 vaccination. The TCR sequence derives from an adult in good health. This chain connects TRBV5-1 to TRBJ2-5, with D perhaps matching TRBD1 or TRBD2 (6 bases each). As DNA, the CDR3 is TGCGCCAGCAGCTTGAATGGGGGGCGGTGGGAGACCCAGTACTTC. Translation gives CASSLNGGRWETQYF.